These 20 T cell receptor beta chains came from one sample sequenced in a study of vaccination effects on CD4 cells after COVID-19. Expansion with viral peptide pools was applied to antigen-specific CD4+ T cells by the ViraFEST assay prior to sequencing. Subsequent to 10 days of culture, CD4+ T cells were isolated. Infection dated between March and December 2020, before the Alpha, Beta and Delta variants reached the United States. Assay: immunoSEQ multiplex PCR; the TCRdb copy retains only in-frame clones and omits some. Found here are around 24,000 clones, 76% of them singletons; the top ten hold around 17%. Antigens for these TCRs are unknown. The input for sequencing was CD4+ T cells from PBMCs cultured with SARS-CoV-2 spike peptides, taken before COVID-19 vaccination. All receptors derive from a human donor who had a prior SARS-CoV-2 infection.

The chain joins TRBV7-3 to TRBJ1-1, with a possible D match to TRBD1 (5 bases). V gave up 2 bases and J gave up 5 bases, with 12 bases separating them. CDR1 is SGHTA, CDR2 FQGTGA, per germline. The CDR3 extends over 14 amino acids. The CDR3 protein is CASSLGGRGTEAFF. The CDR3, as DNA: TGTGCCAGCAGCTTAGGGGGGAGAGGGACTGAAGCTTTCTTT.

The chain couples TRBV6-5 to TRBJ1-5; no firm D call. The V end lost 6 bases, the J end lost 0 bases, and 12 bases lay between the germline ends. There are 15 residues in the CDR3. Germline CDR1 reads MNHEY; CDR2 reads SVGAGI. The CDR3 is CASRQRQYSNQPQHF. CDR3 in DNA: TGTGCCAGCAGACAGCGGCAGTATAGCAATCAGCCCCAGCATTTT.

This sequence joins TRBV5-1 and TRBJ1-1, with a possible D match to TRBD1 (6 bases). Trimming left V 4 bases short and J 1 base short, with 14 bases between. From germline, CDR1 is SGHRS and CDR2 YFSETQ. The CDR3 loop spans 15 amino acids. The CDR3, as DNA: TGCGCCAGCAGCACTCCGGGACAACCGAACACTGAAGCTTTCTTT. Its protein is CASSTPGQPNTEAFF.

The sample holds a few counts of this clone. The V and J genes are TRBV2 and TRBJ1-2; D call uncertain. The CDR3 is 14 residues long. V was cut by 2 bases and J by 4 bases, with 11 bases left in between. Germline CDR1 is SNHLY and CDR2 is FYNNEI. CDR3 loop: CASSEYTSVYGYTF. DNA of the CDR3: TGTGCCAGCAGTGAATACACCTCCGTCTATGGCTACACCTTC.

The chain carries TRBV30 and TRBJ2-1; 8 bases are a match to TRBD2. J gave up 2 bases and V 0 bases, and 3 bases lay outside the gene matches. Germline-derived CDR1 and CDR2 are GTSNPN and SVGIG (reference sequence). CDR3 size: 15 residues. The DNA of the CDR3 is TGTGCCTGGAGTGTGGGTAGCGGGGCCTACAATGAGCAGTTCTTC. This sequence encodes CAWSVGSGAYNEQFF.

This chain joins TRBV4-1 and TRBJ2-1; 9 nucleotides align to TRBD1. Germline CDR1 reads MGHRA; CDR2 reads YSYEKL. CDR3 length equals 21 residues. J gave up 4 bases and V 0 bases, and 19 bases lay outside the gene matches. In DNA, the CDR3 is TGCGCCAGCAGCCAAGATCGGGCTAAGGGATGGGTGACAGGGGGTTACAATGAGCAGTTCTTC. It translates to CASSQDRAKGWVTGGYNEQFF.

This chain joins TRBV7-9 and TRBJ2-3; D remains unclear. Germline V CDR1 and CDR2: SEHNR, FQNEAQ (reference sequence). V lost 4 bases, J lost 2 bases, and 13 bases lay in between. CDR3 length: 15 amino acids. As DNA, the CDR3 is TGTGCCAGCAGCTCCTCGGGTCCATACACAGATACGCAGTATTTT. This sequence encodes CASSSSGPYTDTQYF.

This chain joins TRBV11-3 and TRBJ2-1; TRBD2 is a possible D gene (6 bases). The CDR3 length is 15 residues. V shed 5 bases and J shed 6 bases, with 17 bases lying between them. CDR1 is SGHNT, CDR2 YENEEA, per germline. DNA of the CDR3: TGTGCCAGCAGCCAGGATGGAGGGCGAGGCAATGAGCAGTTCTTC. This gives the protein CASSQDGGRGNEQFF.

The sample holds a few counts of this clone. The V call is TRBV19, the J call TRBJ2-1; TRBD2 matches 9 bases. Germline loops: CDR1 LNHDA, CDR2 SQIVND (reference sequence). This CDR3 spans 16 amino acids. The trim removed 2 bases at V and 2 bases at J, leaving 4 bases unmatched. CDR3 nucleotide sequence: TGTGCCAGTAGTATATCAAGACTAGCGGCCTACAATGAGCAGTTCTTC. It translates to CASSISRLAAYNEQFF.

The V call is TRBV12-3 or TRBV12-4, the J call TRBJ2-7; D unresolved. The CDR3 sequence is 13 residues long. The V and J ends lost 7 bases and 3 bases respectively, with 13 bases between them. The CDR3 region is CASIRARNYEQYF. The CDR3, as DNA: TGTGCCAGCATACGGGCTAGGAACTACGAGCAGTACTTC.

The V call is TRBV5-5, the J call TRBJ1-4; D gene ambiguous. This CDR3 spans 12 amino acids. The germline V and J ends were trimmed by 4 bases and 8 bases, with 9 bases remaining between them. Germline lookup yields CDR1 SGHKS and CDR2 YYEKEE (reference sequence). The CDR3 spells CASSPNTEKLFF. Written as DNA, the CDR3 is TGTGCCAGCAGCCCAAACACGGAAAAACTGTTTTTT.

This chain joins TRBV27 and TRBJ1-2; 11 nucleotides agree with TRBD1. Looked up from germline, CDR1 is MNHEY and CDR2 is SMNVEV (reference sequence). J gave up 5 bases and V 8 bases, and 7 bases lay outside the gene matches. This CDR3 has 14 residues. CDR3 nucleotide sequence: TGTGCCAGCGGTCCCGGGACAGGGGGTTATGGCTACACCTTC. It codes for CASGPGTGGYGYTF.

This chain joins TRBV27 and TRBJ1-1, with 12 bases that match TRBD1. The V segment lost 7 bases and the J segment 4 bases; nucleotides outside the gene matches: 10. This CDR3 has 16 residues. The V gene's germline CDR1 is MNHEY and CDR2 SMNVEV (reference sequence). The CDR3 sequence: CASNPGTGGIRTEAFF. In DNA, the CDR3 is TGTGCCAGCAACCCCGGGACAGGGGGCATTCGCACTGAAGCTTTCTTT.

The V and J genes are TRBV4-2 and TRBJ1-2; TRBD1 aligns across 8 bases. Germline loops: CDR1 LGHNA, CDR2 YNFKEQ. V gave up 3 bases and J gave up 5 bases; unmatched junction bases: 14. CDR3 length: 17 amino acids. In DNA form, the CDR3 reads TGTGCCAGCAGCCACCCCAAAGCGGACAGGGCAGGGTATGGCTACACCTTC. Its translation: CASSHPKADRAGYGYTF.

CDR3 bases: TGTGCCTGGAGCGCAAAGTTCGGTGGGAGTGACACCGGGGAGCTGTTTTTT. Translated, it gives CAWSAKFGGSDTGELFF. V is TRBV30 and J is TRBJ2-2, with a possible D match to TRBD2 (5 bases). Germline loops: CDR1 GTSNPN, CDR2 SVGIG (reference sequence). Trimming removed 3 bases at V and 3 bases at J, with 20 bases between. The CDR3 extends over 17 amino acids. Combining the CDR3 with reference TRBV30 and TRBJ2-2 gives the whole variable domain SQTIHQWPATLVQPVGSPLSLECTVEGTSNPNLYWYRQAAGRGLQLLFYSVGIGQISSEVPQNLSASRPQDRQFILSSKKLLLSDSGFYLCAWSAKFGGSDTGELFFGEGSRLTVL.

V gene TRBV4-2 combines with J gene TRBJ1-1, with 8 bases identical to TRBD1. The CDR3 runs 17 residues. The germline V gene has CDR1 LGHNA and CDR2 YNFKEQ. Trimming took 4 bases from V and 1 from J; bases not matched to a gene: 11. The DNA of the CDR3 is TGTGCCAGCAGCCCCCGGGTCACAGGGGGAGGGAACACTGAAGCTTTCTTT. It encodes CASSPRVTGGGNTEAFF.

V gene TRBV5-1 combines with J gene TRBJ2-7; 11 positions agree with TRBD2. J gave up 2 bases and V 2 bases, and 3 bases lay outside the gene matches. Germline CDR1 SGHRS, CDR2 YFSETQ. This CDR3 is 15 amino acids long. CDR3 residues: CASSFSGGVPYEQYF. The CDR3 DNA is TGCGCCAGCAGCTTTAGCGGGGGGGTCCCCTACGAGCAGTACTTC. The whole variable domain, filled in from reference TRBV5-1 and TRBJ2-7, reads KAGVTQTPRYLIKTRGQQVTLSCSPISGHRSVSWYQQTPGQGLQFLFEYFSETQRNKGNFPGRFSGRQFSNSRSEMNVSTLELGDSALYLCASSFSGGVPYEQYFGPGTRLTVT.

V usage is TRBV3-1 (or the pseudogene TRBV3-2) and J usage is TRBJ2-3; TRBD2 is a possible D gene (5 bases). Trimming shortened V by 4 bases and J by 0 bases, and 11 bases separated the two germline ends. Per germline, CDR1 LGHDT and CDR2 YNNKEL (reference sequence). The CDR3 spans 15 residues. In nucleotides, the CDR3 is TGTGCCAGCAGCCCGACGGGGTCTAGCACAGATACGCAGTATTTT. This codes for CASSPTGSSTDTQYF.

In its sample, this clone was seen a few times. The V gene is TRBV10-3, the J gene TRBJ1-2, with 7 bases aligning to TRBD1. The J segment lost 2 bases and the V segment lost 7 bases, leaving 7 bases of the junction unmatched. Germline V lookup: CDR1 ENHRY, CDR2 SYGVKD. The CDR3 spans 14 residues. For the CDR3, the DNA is TGTGCCATCATGGGGACAGATTCCAACTATGGCTACACCTTC. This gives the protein CAIMGTDSNYGYTF.

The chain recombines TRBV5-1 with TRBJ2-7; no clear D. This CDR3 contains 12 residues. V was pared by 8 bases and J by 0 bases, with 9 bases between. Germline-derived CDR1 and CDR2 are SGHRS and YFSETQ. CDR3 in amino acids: CASRGSSYEQYF. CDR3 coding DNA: TGCGCCAGTAGAGGTAGCTCCTACGAGCAGTACTTC.